This passage covers 24 T cell receptor beta chains from one sample sequenced in a study of immune characterization of retroperitoneal liposarcoma. TCRdb re-called the PCR reads with MiXCR, one entry per CDR3 protein. The sample comprises several thousand distinct CDR3 sequences, 25% to 30% of which are singletons, and about 14% rests with the top ten. The specimen sequenced was blood. The receptors shown here come from a male donor with retroperitoneal liposarcoma.

The chain employs TRBV7-2 and TRBJ2-1; 9 bases are a match to TRBD1. V shed 6 bases, J shed 13 bases, and the junction held 13 bases outside the gene matches. The CDR3 loop spans 14 amino acids. The V gene's germline CDR1 is SGHTA and CDR2 FQGNSA. The CDR3 spells CASSPTGGKETQFF. The CDR3, as DNA: TGTGCCAGCAGTCCTACAGGGGGCAAAGAGACCCAGTTCTTC. Combining the CDR3 with reference TRBV7-2 and TRBJ2-1 gives the whole variable domain GAGVSQSPSNKVTEKGKDVELRCDPISGHTALYWYRQSLGQGLEFLIYFQGNSAPDKSGLPSDRFSAERTGGSVSTLTIQRTQQEDSAVYLCASSPTGGKETQFFGPGTRLTVL.

A few counts support this clonotype. The chain employs TRBV4-1 and TRBJ2-3, with 11 bases that match TRBD2. The V segment lost 2 bases and the J segment 4 bases; nucleotides outside the gene matches: 8. Germline lookup yields CDR1 MGHRA and CDR2 YSYEKL. The CDR3 runs to 17 residues. In DNA, the CDR3 is TGCGCCAGCAGCCAAAATTCGGCACTAGCGGGAGCAGATACGCAGTATTTT. Translated: CASSQNSALAGADTQYF.

V gene TRBV7-6 combines with J gene TRBJ2-1; 15 bases agree with TRBD2. The DNA end is a closer match to TRBJ2-5, so the J assignment may be wrong. This CDR3 comprises 14 residues. CDR1 and CDR2 from the germline V gene are SGHVS and FNYEAQ. The CDR3 nucleotides read TGTGCCAGCCAAGGACTAGCGGGAGGGGAGACCCAGTACTTC. Protein: CASQGLAGGETQYF.

Only a few counts were recorded for this clonotype. J is TRBJ1-4 and V is TRBV7-8; D may be TRBD1 (6 bases). Germline CDR1 reads SGHVS; CDR2 reads FQNEAQ. The CDR3 consists of 18 residues. V was cut by 1 base and J by 3 bases, with 18 bases left in between. CDR3 bases: TGTGCCAGCAGCTTAGTAGGAGGGGGAAAGGATTCTAATGAAAAACTGTTTTTT. Its protein product is CASSLVGGGKDSNEKLFF. The full variable domain, completed using reference TRBV7-8 and TRBJ1-4, is GAGVSQSPRYKVAKRGQDVALRCDPISGHVSLFWYQQALGQGPEFLTYFQNEAQLDKSGLPSDRFFAERPEGSVSTLKIQRTQQEDSAVYLCASSLVGGGKDSNEKLFFGSGTQLSVL.

The gene calls are TRBV10-1 and TRBJ2-1, with 14 positions matching TRBD2. Per the germline V gene, CDR1 is WNHNN and CDR2 is SYGVQD (reference sequence). V lost 0 bases, J lost 13 bases, and 17 bases stayed unmatched. The CDR3 has 19 amino acids. The CDR3 here is CASSESRATGLAGGSGQFF. As DNA, the CDR3 is TGCGCCAGCAGTGAGTCGAGGGCAACTGGACTAGCGGGAGGTTCGGGACAGTTCTTC.

The chain employs TRBV7-2 and TRBJ2-3; D is undetermined. This CDR3 is 15 amino acids long. Trimming took 6 bases from V and 0 from J, leaving 13 bases between them. Germline loops: CDR1 SGHTA, CDR2 FQGNSA. CDR3 DNA: TGTGCCAGCAGTCCCTCTCTACTGAGCACAGATACGCAGTATTTT. Protein sequence: CASSPSLLSTDTQYF.

This chain uses TRBV12-3 or TRBV12-4 with TRBJ2-3; 7 bases map to TRBD2. The J call may be wrong; the DNA end is better matched by TRBJ2-7. The CDR3 contains 13 residues. Here the CDR3 reads CASSLMTSTGQYF. CDR3 sequence (DNA): TGTGCCAGCAGTTTAATGACTAGCACAGGGCAGTACTTC.

Relative to its sample, this clonotype is large. This chain uses TRBV7-6 with TRBJ2-3; D possibly corresponds to TRBD2 (5 bases). Germline-derived CDR1 and CDR2 are SGHVS and FNYEAQ. The CDR3 extends over 12 amino acids. V was trimmed by 4 bases and J by 6 bases, leaving 8 bases between them. The CDR3 DNA follows: TGTGCCAGCAGCTCAAGAGGGGATACGCAGTATTTT. This sequence encodes CASSSRGDTQYF. The full variable domain, with the rest looked up from reference TRBV7-6 and TRBJ2-3, is GAGVSQSPRYKVTKRGQDVALRCDPISGHVSLYWYRQALGQGPEFLTYFNYEAQQDKSGLPNDRFSAERPEGSISTLTIQRTEQRDSAMYRCASSSRGDTQYFGPGTRLTVL.

This clonotype was detected only a few times. The chain uses TRBV4-1 and TRBJ2-1, with 10 bases that match TRBD2. Germline V lookup: CDR1 MGHRA, CDR2 YSYEKL. The V segment lost 3 bases and the J segment 5 bases; nucleotides outside the gene matches: 7. The CDR3 totals 16 residues. CDR3 sequence: CASSHESGRADNEQFF. The CDR3 DNA reads as TGCGCCAGCAGCCATGAGAGCGGGAGGGCCGACAATGAGCAGTTCTTC.

This clonotype is termed medium-sized. This likely comes from a read error, as the CDR3 has no conserved phenylalanine or tryptophan at its end. Because the CDR3's place on the DNA is in doubt, the DNA is left out and the CDR3 is given as listed by TCRdb. The chain recombines TRBV6-1 with TRBJ1-1; the D call in the table, TRBD1, was not verified against the DNA. In germline, CDR1 is MNHNS, CDR2 SASEGT. The CDR3 length is 10 residues, termini included. CDR3 amino acids: CASSELSQGI.

The CDR3 DNA sequence: TGCGCCAGCAGCCAAGGTCCTGGGGGGAACACTGAAGCTTTCTTT. It is translated as CASSQGPGGNTEAFF. This chain links TRBV4-3 with TRBJ1-1; a possible D gene is TRBD1 (5 bases). The germline CDR1 and CDR2 sequences are LGHNA and YSLEER. Trimming left V 1 base short and J 1 base short, with 10 bases between. The CDR3 is 15 residues long.

This clonotype has a count of ten or more. The gene calls are TRBV6-1 and TRBJ2-5; maybe TRBD2 (5 bases). V was shortened by 0 bases and J by 11 bases, with 19 bases between the two germline ends. This CDR3 spans 15 amino acids. Germline loops: CDR1 MNHNS, CDR2 SASEGT. The CDR3 here is CASSEALQALVGQYF. The CDR3 coding sequence is TGTGCCAGCAGTGAAGCGCTTCAAGCACTAGTCGGGCAGTACTTC.

The gene calls are TRBV6-6 and TRBJ2-1, with TRBD2 matching over 14 bases. The V and J ends lost 0 bases and 7 bases, in that order; junction bases with no gene match: 5. CDR1 MNHNY and CDR2 SVGAGI come from the germline V gene (reference sequence). This CDR3 is 17 amino acids long. The CDR3 bases are TGTGCCAGCAGTTACTCGGGACTAGCGGGAGTATATAATGAGCAGTTCTTC. It yields the protein CASSYSGLAGVYNEQFF.

By sample share, this clonotype is medium-sized. The chain is built from TRBV6-1 and TRBJ1-1, with D perhaps TRBD1 (5 bases). Germline lookup yields CDR1 MNHNS and CDR2 SASEGT. CDR3 length equals 14 residues. V lost 6 bases and J lost 0, with 11 bases in between. The CDR3 is CASRRDSLNTEAFF. For the CDR3, the DNA is TGTGCCAGCAGGCGAGACAGCCTGAACACTGAAGCTTTCTTT.

In its sample, this clonotype is medium-sized. This sequence joins TRBV6-6 and TRBJ2-1; 7 positions agree with TRBD2. The length of the CDR3 is 11 residues. The V and J ends lost 6 bases and 10 bases, in that order; junction bases with no gene match: 3. CDR1 MNHNY and CDR2 SVGAGI come from the germline V gene (reference sequence). The CDR3 protein is CASSRGDEQFF. CDR3 DNA: TGTGCCAGCAGCCGGGGGGACGAGCAGTTCTTC.

This chain connects TRBV4-3 to TRBJ1-3; TRBD1 aligns across 8 bases. The CDR3 consists of 18 residues. Germline V gives CDR1 LGHNA, CDR2 YSLEER. V shed 2 bases, J shed 0 bases, and the junction held 9 bases outside the gene matches. The CDR3 loop reads CASSQLTGTGPSGNTIYF. The DNA for the CDR3 is TGCGCCAGCAGCCAACTAACCGGGACAGGCCCCTCTGGAAACACCATATATTTT.

This clonotype was picked up a small number of times. The rearrangement links TRBV6-1 to TRBJ1-2, with D maybe TRBD1 (5 bases). From germline, CDR1 is MNHNS and CDR2 SASEGT. This CDR3 spans 15 amino acids. The V and J ends lost 5 bases and 4 bases respectively, with 17 bases between them. The CDR3 reads CASSLTGTVPYGYTF. CDR3 sequence (DNA): TGTGCCAGCAGTTTAACCGGGACGGTGCCCTATGGCTACACCTTC.

This clonotype was recorded a few times. The genes are TRBV27 and TRBJ2-1, with 7 bases that match TRBD2. With 5 bases clipped from V and 7 bases from J, the junction kept 11 bases outside the gene matches. Germline V gene sequence: CDR1 MNHEY, CDR2 SMNVEV (reference sequence). The CDR3 contains 15 residues. CDR3 sequence (DNA): TGTGCCAGCAGTCGGGCCGGGACTACGAAGAATGAGCAGTTCTTC. Its protein is CASSRAGTTKNEQFF.

The rearrangement uses TRBV27 and TRBJ2-4, with D possibly called TRBD1 or TRBD2 (6 bases each). The J call could be wrong; TRBJ2-5 is a better fit for the DNA end. The germline V gene encodes CDR1 MNHEY and CDR2 SMNVEV (reference sequence). CDR3 length equals 20 residues. The chain's CDR3 is CASSLRPRRGGGEKTETQYF. The CDR3, as DNA: TGTGCCAGCAGTTTACGCCCTCGCAGGGGAGGAGGGGAGAAAACAGAGACCCAGTACTTC.

This sequence joins TRBV2 and TRBJ1-2; the match to TRBD1 covers 9 bases. The J segment lost 6 bases and the V segment lost 4 bases, leaving 12 bases of the junction unmatched. Germline V gene lookup returns CDR1 SNHLY and CDR2 FYNNEI. CDR3 size: 16 residues. This CDR3 reads CASSASWGQGADGYTF. The CDR3 DNA reads as TGTGCCAGCAGTGCCTCCTGGGGACAGGGCGCGGATGGCTACACCTTC.

This clonotype qualifies as medium-sized. In DNA, the CDR3 is TGTGCCAGCATCGCTAGCGGGAGCAATGAGCAGTTCTTC. Encoded protein: CASIASGSNEQFF. This chain links TRBV6-6 with TRBJ2-1, with 10 bases identical to TRBD2. This CDR3 comprises 13 residues. Per germline, CDR1 MNHNY and CDR2 SVGAGI (reference sequence). V dropped 7 bases and J dropped 6; count of bases not matched to a gene: 3.

This clonotype showed up just a few times. The V gene is TRBV29-1, the J gene TRBJ1-1; 7 bases agree with TRBD1. Germline loops: CDR1 SQVTM, CDR2 ANQGSEA. This CDR3 spans 14 amino acids. V gave up 3 bases and J gave up 2 bases; unmatched junction bases: 6. The CDR3 loop reads CSVEETGINTEAFF. Written as DNA, the CDR3 is TGCAGCGTTGAGGAGACAGGGATCAACACTGAAGCTTTCTTT.

In this sample, this clonotype is medium-sized (0.01 to 0.1%). This chain connects TRBV27 to TRBJ2-1; possibly TRBD1 for D (6 bases). V was cut by 2 bases and J by 0 bases, with 11 bases left in between. Germline values: CDR1 MNHEY, CDR2 SMNVEV (reference sequence). CDR3 length equals 16 residues. CDR3 protein: CASSLISGDSYNEQFF. In DNA, the CDR3 is TGTGCCAGCAGTTTAATCTCAGGGGACTCCTACAATGAGCAGTTCTTC.

By share of the sample, this clonotype is large. This chain links TRBV12-3 or TRBV12-4 with TRBJ2-2, with 7 bases identical to TRBD1. Losses at the gene ends were 9 bases for V and 6 bases for J; bases not matched to a gene: 7. The CDR3 totals 13 residues. The CDR3 spells CASKITGAGELFF. CDR3 sequence (DNA): TGTGCCAGTAAAATCACAGGGGCCGGGGAGCTGTTTTTT.